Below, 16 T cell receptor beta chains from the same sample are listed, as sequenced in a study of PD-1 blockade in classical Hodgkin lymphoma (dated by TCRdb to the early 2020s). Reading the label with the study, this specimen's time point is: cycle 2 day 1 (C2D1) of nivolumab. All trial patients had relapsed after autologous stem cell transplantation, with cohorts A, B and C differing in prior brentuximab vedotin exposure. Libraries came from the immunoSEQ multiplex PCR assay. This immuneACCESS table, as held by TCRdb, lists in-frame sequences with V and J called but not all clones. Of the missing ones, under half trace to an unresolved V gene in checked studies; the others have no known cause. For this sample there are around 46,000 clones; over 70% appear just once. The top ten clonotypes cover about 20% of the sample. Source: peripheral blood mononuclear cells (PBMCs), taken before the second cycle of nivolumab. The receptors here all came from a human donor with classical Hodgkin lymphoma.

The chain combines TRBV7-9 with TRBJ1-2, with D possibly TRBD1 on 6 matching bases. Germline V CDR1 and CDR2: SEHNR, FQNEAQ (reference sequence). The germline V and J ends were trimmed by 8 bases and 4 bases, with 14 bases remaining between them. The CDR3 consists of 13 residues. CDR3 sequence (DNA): TGTGCCAGCGAGCTAGGGGGGAGCTATGGCTACACCTTC. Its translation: CASELGGSYGYTF.

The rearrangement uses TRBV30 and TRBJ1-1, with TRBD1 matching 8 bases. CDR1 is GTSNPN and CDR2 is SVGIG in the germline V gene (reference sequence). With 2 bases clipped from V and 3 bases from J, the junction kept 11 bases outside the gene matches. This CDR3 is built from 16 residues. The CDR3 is CAWSPAGGFSDTEAFF. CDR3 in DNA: TGTGCCTGGAGTCCGGCAGGGGGCTTTTCGGACACTGAAGCTTTCTTT.

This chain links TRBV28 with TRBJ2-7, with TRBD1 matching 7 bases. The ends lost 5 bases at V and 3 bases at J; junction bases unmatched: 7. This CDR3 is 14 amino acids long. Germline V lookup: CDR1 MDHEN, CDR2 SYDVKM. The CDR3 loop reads CASSTRDRVYEQYF. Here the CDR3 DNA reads TGTGCCAGCAGTACCCGCGACAGGGTCTACGAGCAGTACTTC.

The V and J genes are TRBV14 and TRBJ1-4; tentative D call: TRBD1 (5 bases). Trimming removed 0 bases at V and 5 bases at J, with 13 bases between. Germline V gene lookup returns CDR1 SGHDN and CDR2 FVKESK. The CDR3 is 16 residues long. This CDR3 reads CASSQDRTWGNEKLFF. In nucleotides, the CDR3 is TGTGCCAGCAGCCAAGATAGGACATGGGGGAATGAAAAACTGTTTTTT.

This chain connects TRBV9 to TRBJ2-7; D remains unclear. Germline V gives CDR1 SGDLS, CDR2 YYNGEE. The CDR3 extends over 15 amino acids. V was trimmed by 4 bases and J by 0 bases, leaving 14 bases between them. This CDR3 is CASSPTLTTSYEQYF. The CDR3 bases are TGTGCCAGCAGCCCCACGTTGACGACCTCCTACGAGCAGTACTTC.

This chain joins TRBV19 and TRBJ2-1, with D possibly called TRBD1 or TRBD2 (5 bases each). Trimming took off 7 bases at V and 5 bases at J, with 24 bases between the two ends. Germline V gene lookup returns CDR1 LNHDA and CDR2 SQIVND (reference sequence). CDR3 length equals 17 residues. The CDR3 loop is CASTRSPTGTGNNEQFF. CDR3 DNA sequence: TGTGCCAGTACTCGCAGCCCCACCGGGACGGGGAACAATGAGCAGTTCTTC.

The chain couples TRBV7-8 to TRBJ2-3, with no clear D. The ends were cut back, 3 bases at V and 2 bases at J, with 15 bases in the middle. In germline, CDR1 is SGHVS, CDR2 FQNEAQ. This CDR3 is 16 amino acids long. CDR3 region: CASSLVVGRHTDTQYF. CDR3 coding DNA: TGTGCCAGCAGCTTGGTGGTCGGACGCCACACAGATACGCAGTATTTT. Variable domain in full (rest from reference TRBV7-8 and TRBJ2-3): GAGVSQSPRYKVAKRGQDVALRCDPISGHVSLFWYQQALGQGPEFLTYFQNEAQLDKSGLPSDRFFAERPEGSVSTLKIQRTQQEDSAVYLCASSLVVGRHTDTQYFGPGTRLTVL.

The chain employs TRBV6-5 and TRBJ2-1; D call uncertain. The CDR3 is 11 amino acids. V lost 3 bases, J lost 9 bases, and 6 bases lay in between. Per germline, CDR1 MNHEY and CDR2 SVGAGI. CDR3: CASSYRREQFF. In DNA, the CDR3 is TGTGCCAGCAGTTATAGGCGTGAGCAGTTCTTC.

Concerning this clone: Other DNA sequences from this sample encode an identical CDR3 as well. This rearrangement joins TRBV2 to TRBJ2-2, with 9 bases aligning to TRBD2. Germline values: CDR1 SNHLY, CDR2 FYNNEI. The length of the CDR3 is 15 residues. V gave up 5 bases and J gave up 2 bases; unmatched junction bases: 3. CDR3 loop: CASSRLAGNTGELFF. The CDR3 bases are TGTGCCAGCAGTAGGCTAGCGGGAAACACCGGGGAGCTGTTTTTT.

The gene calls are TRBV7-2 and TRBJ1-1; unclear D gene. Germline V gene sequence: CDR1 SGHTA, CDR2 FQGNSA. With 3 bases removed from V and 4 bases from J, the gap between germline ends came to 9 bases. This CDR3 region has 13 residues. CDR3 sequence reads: CASSFQQATEAFF. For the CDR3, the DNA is TGTGCCAGCAGCTTCCAGCAAGCCACTGAAGCTTTCTTT.

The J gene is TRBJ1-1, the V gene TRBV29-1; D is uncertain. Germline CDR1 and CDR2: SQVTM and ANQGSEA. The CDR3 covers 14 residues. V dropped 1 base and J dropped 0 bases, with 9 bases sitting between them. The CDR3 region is CSVEAGPMNTEAFF. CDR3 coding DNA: TGCAGCGTTGAAGCCGGACCCATGAACACTGAAGCTTTCTTT.

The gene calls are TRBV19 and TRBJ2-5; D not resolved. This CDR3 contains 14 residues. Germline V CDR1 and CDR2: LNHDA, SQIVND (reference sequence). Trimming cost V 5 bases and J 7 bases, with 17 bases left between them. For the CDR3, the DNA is TGTGCCAGTAGTGTCCGTGGGAAGGCGCTGACCCAGTACTTC. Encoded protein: CASSVRGKALTQYF.

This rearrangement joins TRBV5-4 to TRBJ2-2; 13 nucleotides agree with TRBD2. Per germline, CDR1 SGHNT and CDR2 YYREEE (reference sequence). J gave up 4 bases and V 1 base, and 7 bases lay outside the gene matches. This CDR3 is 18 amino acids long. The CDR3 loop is CASSLQQGTSGITGELFF. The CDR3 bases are TGTGCCAGCAGCTTGCAACAGGGGACTAGCGGGATCACCGGGGAGCTGTTTTTT.

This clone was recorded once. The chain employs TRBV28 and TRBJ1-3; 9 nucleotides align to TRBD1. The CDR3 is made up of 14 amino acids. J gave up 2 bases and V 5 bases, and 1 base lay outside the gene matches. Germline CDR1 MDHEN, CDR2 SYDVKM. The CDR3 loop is CASSTGGAGNTIYF. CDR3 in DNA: TGTGCCAGCAGTACAGGGGGCGCTGGAAACACCATATATTTT.

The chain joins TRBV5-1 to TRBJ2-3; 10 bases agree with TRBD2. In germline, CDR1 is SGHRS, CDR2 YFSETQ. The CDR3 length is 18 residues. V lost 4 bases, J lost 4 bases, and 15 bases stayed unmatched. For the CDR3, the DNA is TGCGCCAGCAGCCCCACTTCCGGTCTAGCGGGAGTTGCAGATACGCAGTATTTT. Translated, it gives CASSPTSGLAGVADTQYF.

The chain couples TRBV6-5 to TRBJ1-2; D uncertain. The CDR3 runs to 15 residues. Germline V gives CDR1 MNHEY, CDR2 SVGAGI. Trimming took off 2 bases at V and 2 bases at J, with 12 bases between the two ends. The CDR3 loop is CASSYVEGSNYGYTF. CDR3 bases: TGTGCCAGCAGTTACGTGGAGGGCTCCAACTATGGCTACACCTTC.